These T cell receptor beta chains were read from a single sample in a study of early T cells in non-severe SARS-CoV-2 infection. From the 5' RACE reads, TCRdb called clonotypes with MiXCR, one entry per CDR3 protein. The sample carries around 93,000 distinct CDR3 sequences, more than 10% recorded once. The material sequenced was whole blood, taken at baseline. These receptors were obtained from an adult who was a healthcare worker with PCR-confirmed SARS-CoV-2 infection or an uninfected control (not recorded which). CDR3s include the opening cysteine and the closing phenylalanine or tryptophan. The D gene is left open where the match is weak. Clone size is shown for a subset of rows, as once, few, many or a class of expanded clone.

D: .; V: TRBV20-1; size: .; J: TRBJ1-5; CDR3: CSARIGREDQPQHF; DNA: TGCAGTGCTAGAATCGGCAGGGAGGATCAGCCCCAGCATTTT
D: .; V: TRBV19; size: few; J: TRBJ2-1; CDR3: CASSITAYNEQFF; DNA: TGTGCCAGTAGTATAACTGCGTACAATGAGCAGTTCTTC
D: TRBD2; V: TRBV30; size: few; J: TRBJ2-3; CDR3: CARSGGWTDTQYF; DNA: TGTGCCCGGAGCGGGGGGTGGACAGATACGCAGTATTTT
D: TRBD1; V: TRBV28; size: few; J: TRBJ1-1; CDR3: CASSLLGQGAKAFF; DNA: TGTGCCAGCAGTTTACTGGGACAGGGGGCTAAAGCTTTCTTT
D: TRBD2; V: TRBV6-5; size: .; J: TRBJ2-7; CDR3: CASSWGSGSGVYEQYF; DNA: TGTGCCAGCAGTTGGGGGAGCGGGAGTGGGGTTTACGAGCAGTACTTC
D: .; V: TRBV6-1; size: few; J: TRBJ1-2; CDR3: CASSAGAYGYTF; DNA: TGTGCCAGCAGTGCCGGGGCCTATGGCTACACCTTC
D: TRBD2; V: TRBV5-1; size: .; J: TRBJ2-7; CDR3: CASSFAGLADEQYF; DNA: TGCGCCAGCAGCTTCGCGGGACTAGCGGACGAGCAGTACTTC
D: .; V: TRBV5-1; size: few; J: TRBJ2-5; CDR3: CASSLDAIPGIGTQYF; DNA: TGCGCCAGCAGCTTGGACGCGATTCCGGGGATCGGGACCCAGTACTTC
D: .; V: TRBV7-3; size: few; J: TRBJ2-3; CDR3: CASSLTSPDRTDTQYF; DNA: TGTGCCAGCAGCTTAACATCGCCCGACAGAACAGATACGCAGTATTTT
D: .; V: TRBV19; size: .; J: TRBJ2-7; CDR3: CASSQRGGSNYEQYF; DNA: TGTGCCAGCTCGCAAAGAGGGGGTTCGAACTACGAGCAGTACTTC
D: .; V: TRBV20-1; size: few; J: TRBJ2-1; CDR3: CSAPDVASYNEQFF; DNA: TGCAGTGCCCCGGATGTTGCTTCCTACAATGAGCAGTTCTTC
D: .; V: TRBV28; size: few; J: TRBJ1-5; CDR3: CASSTGDWTQHF; DNA: TGTGCCAGCAGTACGGGGGATTGGACCCAGCATTTT
D: TRBD2; V: TRBV20-1; size: few; J: TRBJ2-1; CDR3: CSARDSGSSYNEQFF; DNA: TGCAGTGCTAGAGATAGCGGGAGCTCCTACAATGAGCAGTTCTTC
D: TRBD1; V: TRBV10-3; size: .; J: TRBJ2-7; CDR3: CAISPTGTGIYEQYF; DNA: TGTGCCATCAGTCCAACCGGGACAGGGATCTACGAGCAGTACTTC
D: TRBD1; V: TRBV20-1; size: many; J: TRBJ2-7; CDR3: CSARKSGTGIHEQYF; DNA: TGCAGTGCTAGAAAGTCCGGGACAGGGATCCACGAGCAGTACTTC
D: .; V: TRBV19; size: .; J: TRBJ2-1; CDR3: CASSIDVGEQFF; DNA: TGTGCCAGTAGTATAGACGTTGGTGAGCAGTTCTTC
D: .; V: TRBV28; size: medium-sized; J: TRBJ2-1; CDR3: CASSFLPGLLAGRNEQFF; DNA: TGTGCCAGCAGTTTTCTGCCCGGGCTCCTGGCTGGCCGGAATGAGCAGTTCTTC
D: TRBD2; V: TRBV2; size: few; J: TRBJ2-1; CDR3: CSINPGLAGSSYNEQFF; DNA: TGTTCAATCAATCCGGGACTAGCGGGGAGCTCCTACAATGAGCAGTTCTTC
D: .; V: TRBV6-2/TRBV6-3; size: few; J: TRBJ1-1; CDR3: CASSYSNWDKTHTEAFF; DNA: TGTGCCAGCAGTTACTCCAACTGGGACAAGACGCACACTGAAGCTTTCTTT
D: TRBD1; V: TRBV5-1; size: .; J: TRBJ2-3; CDR3: CASSLEGASTDTQYF; DNA: TGCGCCAGCAGCTTGGAGGGGGCGAGCACAGATACGCAGTATTTT
D: TRBD2; V: TRBV5-1; size: .; J: TRBJ2-1; CDR3: CASSLLLAGKRGYNEQFF; DNA: TGCGCCAGCAGCTTGTTGCTAGCGGGAAAACGGGGATACAATGAGCAGTTCTTC
D: .; V: TRBV28; size: .; J: TRBJ2-7; CDR3: CASIRESPYEQYF; DNA: TGTGCCAGCATCAGGGAGTCACCCTACGAGCAGTACTTC
D: .; V: TRBV21-1; size: few; J: TRBJ1-1; CDR3: CASTKRGSDKNTEAFF; DNA: TGTGCCAGCACTAAGAGGGGCAGCGATAAGAACACTGAAGCTTTCTTT
D: .; V: TRBV7-2; size: .; J: TRBJ1-2; CDR3: CASSSLDWDGTYGYTF; DNA: TGTGCCAGCAGCTCGTTGGATTGGGACGGCACCTATGGCTACACCTTC
D: .; V: TRBV12-3/TRBV12-4; size: few; J: TRBJ1-5; CDR3: CASSSGVVSQPQHF; DNA: TGTGCCAGCAGTTCCGGGGTTGTGAGTCAGCCCCAGCATTTT
D: TRBD2; V: TRBV5-1; size: few; J: TRBJ2-3; CDR3: CASSLGPLLAGVLTDTQYF; DNA: TGCGCCAGCAGCTTGGGGCCCCTACTAGCGGGGGTTCTCACAGATACGCAGTATTTT
D: .; V: TRBV19; size: .; J: TRBJ1-1; CDR3: CATQIGGAVNTEAFF; DNA: TGTGCCACTCAAATCGGAGGGGCAGTCAACACTGAAGCTTTCTTT
D: .; V: TRBV27; size: few; J: TRBJ1-6; CDR3: CASSPLNNSPLHF; DNA: TGTGCCAGCAGTCCGCTAAATAATTCACCCCTCCACTTT
D: .; V: TRBV3-1; size: .; J: TRBJ1-6; CDR3: CASSRGAPNSPLHF; DNA: TGTGCCAGCAGCCGCGGAGCGCCTAATTCACCCCTCCACTTT
D: TRBD1; V: TRBV14; size: many; J: TRBJ2-1; CDR3: CASSPDRGRSHEQFF; DNA: TGTGCCAGCAGCCCCGACAGGGGGCGAAGCCATGAGCAGTTCTTC
D: TRBD1; V: TRBV7-2; size: .; J: TRBJ2-5; CDR3: CASSSDRGGTETQYF; DNA: TGTGCCAGCAGCTCCGACAGGGGGGGTACGGAGACCCAGTACTTC
D: .; V: TRBV6-1; size: many; J: TRBJ1-1; CDR3: CASQGMNTEAFF; DNA: TGTGCCAGCCAGGGGATGAACACTGAAGCTTTCTTT
D: TRBD2; V: TRBV30; size: .; J: TRBJ2-1; CDR3: CAWTGGPYSYNEQFF; DNA: TGTGCCTGGACGGGAGGACCTTACTCCTACAATGAGCAGTTCTTC
D: TRBD1; V: TRBV18; size: many; J: TRBJ1-4; CDR3: CASSPDRVNEKLFF; DNA: TGTGCCAGCTCACCAGACAGGGTTAATGAAAAACTGTTTTTT
D: TRBD1; V: TRBV6-5; size: many; J: TRBJ1-1; CDR3: CASRIRTGSINNAEAFF; DNA: TGTGCCAGCAGGATTCGGACAGGGAGCATAAATAACGCTGAAGCTTTCTTT
D: .; V: TRBV12-3/TRBV12-4; size: few; J: TRBJ1-2; CDR3: CASDGGQDGYTF; DNA: TGTGCCAGCGATGGGGGGCAGGATGGCTACACCTTC
D: TRBD1; V: TRBV30; size: many; J: TRBJ2-7; CDR3: CAWSRQGAGEQYF; DNA: TGTGCCTGGAGCCGACAGGGGGCTGGGGAGCAGTACTTC
D: .; V: TRBV18; size: .; J: TRBJ2-2; CDR3: CASSPPVGAGELFF; DNA: TGTGCCAGCTCACCACCGGTGGGGGCCGGGGAGCTGTTTTTT
D: TRBD2; V: TRBV5-4; size: many; J: TRBJ2-3; CDR3: CASRRTSGGEDTQYF; DNA: TGTGCCAGCAGACGGACTAGCGGGGGAGAGGATACGCAGTATTTT
D: TRBD1; V: TRBV6-2/TRBV6-3; size: .; J: TRBJ1-1; CDR3: CASRPSGTGGITEAFF; DNA: TGTGCCAGCAGACCTTCCGGGACAGGGGGTATCACTGAAGCTTTCTTT
D: .; V: TRBV12-3/TRBV12-4; size: .; J: TRBJ1-1; CDR3: CASSLHPGTEAFF; DNA: TGTGCCAGCAGTTTACATCCGGGGACTGAAGCTTTCTTT
D: .; V: TRBV14; size: .; J: TRBJ1-2; CDR3: CASSLDRYTF; DNA: TGTGCCAGCAGCCTCGACCGCTACACCTTC
D: .; V: TRBV29-1; size: few; J: TRBJ1-2; CDR3: CSVGPSGNYGYTF; DNA: TGCAGCGTTGGCCCTTCGGGAAACTATGGCTACACCTTC
D: .; V: TRBV9; size: few; J: TRBJ2-5; CDR3: CASSPRGIGGETQYF; DNA: TGTGCCAGCAGCCCACGGGGGATAGGGGGTGAGACCCAGTACTTC
D: .; V: TRBV10-2; size: many; J: TRBJ2-1; CDR3: CASSDGGLLNEQFF; DNA: TGCGCCAGCAGTGATGGCGGACTGCTGAATGAGCAGTTCTTC
D: .; V: TRBV5-1; size: few; J: TRBJ2-1; CDR3: CASSLRAAGDEQFF; DNA: TGCGCCAGCAGCTTACGGGCAGCAGGCGATGAGCAGTTCTTC
D: TRBD1; V: TRBV24-1; size: .; J: TRBJ1-2; CDR3: CATSDGTGVGYGYTF; DNA: TGTGCCACCAGTGACGGGACAGGGGTAGGCTATGGCTACACCTTC
D: .; V: TRBV28; size: .; J: TRBJ2-7; CDR3: CASLRQPSYEQYF; DNA: TGTGCCAGCCTGCGACAGCCCTCCTACGAGCAGTACTTC